The next 2 T cell receptor beta chains were all read from a single sample in a study of T cells after yellow fever vaccination (dated by TCRdb to the late 2010s). Library preparation used 5' RACE. TCRdb shows the sequencer as Illumina HiSeq 2500. The public reads were reprocessed in TCRdb via fastp at Q25 and MiXCR, keeping in-frame beta chains. Duplicate CDR3 protein sequences are folded into a single record with the most common DNA and genes. This sample lists approximately 300,000 distinct CDR3 sequences; 8.7% were detected once. In total, the top ten clones hold roughly 17% of the sample. Taken with the paper, the label for treatment or condition translates to: live attenuated yellow fever vaccine strain. Sequencing used PBMCs, obtained on the day of the first yellow fever vaccination. All receptors come from a man younger than 35 who received the YFV17D yellow fever vaccine.

CDR3: CASRPMAGGIYNSPLHF. In DNA, the CDR3 is TGCGCCAGCAGACCTATGGCCGGTGGGATTTATAATTCACCCCTCCACTTT. The gene calls are TRBV5-1 and TRBJ1-6; no firm D call. V was clipped by 5 bases and J by 4 bases, with 19 bases between them. CDR1 is SGHRS, CDR2 YFSETQ, per germline. The CDR3 is made up of 17 amino acids.

This clonotype has just a few counts. The chain links TRBV4-3 to TRBJ2-3, with 9 nucleotides matching TRBD1. Trimming cost V 2 bases and J 2 bases; bases outside gene matches: 11. Germline CDR1 LGHNA, CDR2 YSLEER. The CDR3 is 18 amino acids. CDR3 in DNA: TGCGCCAGCAGCCAACACTTCAGGACAGGGGATAACACAGATACGCAGTATTTT. Amino acids: CASSQHFRTGDNTDTQYF.